The TCR beta chain described here comes from a study of blood T cells in healthy people across ages (dated by TCRdb to between 2015 and 2016). In the study overall: In model experiments, template switching captured about one uniquely barcoded TCR beta cDNA molecule for every two T cells. Using deep sequencing normalized with unique cDNA molecular identifiers, the study measured how TCR beta repertoire diversity changes with age. Four age groups were formed from the donors: young (average about 16 years), middle-aged (roughly 38), aged (about 62) and long-lived (less than 85). To avoid experimental bias, donors of different ages were spread randomly across the sequencing lanes. Two additional independent replicas of 1 million unique cDNA reads from the same blood draw were analyzed for two donors (one aged 18 to 30 and one aged 80 or older). Overall results and qualifications from the work: The CMV infection status of donors was not known, potentially confounding age-related changes in expanded clonotypes. The long-lived group showed more naive CD4+ T cells, fewer expanded clones and increased TCR diversity than the aged group, suggesting age selection. A strong correlation was found between observed TCR beta diversity and the percentage of naive T cells measured by flow cytometry. Estimates of total diversity based on one million sequenced T cells were regarded as lower bounds and as underestimates. As age increased, observed TCR beta diversity per million T cells dropped in a roughly linear way, and a significant reduction was already evident by age around 41. Since profiling was done on bulk unsorted PBMCs, naive and antigen-experienced compartments could not be conclusively compared.

Receptor libraries were prepared by 5' RACE. The sequencing machine was an Illumina HiSeq 2500. A second PCR of roughly 7 to 11 cycles was performed with a sample-barcoded 5' primer and a J-beta primer mix. Each TCR beta cDNA molecule received a unique molecular identifier from a template-switch 5' adaptor carrying 12 random nucleotides. At least 3 million CDR3-containing paired-end reads were obtained from each sample. All of the RNA was converted into first-strand cDNA using the Mint cDNA synthesis kit, with a TRBC-specific oligonucleotide serving as the primer. All cDNA was treated with uracil-DNA glycosylase and then went through a first 18-cycle PCR with the universal primers M1SS and BC2_uni_R. Under the source paper's analysis protocol: Each sample was normalized by randomly selecting 1 million high-quality reads, each carrying a distinct molecular identifier. Reads with shared molecular identifiers were discarded instead of being binned into consensus sequences. MiTCR, set to a Q25 quality threshold and the strictest error-elimination algorithm, was used for CDR3 identification, clonotype clustering and error correction. Lower-bound total TCR beta diversity was estimated with a nonparametric unseen species model using Euler transformation. TCRdb took the public reads, trimmed them with fastp at Q25, ran MiXCR for clone calling and kept in-frame beta chains. Merged by CDR3 protein, the rows form single entries marked with the most common genes and DNA. The V and J calls, along with clone size, are taken from TCRdb and not from the paper's own processing. The sample data list 580,000 or so distinct CDR3 sequences, and 40% to 55% of these were observed just once. In total, the top ten clones hold around 24% of the sample.

This clonotype was observed once. Its antigen is currently not known. The sample holds no much larger clone one base away, and base qualities are not on file. A single read is weak support. The CDR3 has 15 amino acids, counting the end cysteine and phenylalanine. Only CDR3 DNA is held: 45 bases, read in frame from base 1. Trimming removed 4 bases from V and 4 bases from J, leaving 20 bases between the germline ends. CDR1 and CDR2, looked up from the germline V gene, are SQVTM and ANQGSEA. Donors were under 40 systemically healthy Caucasian individuals from Russia aged about 6 to 100 years. Each donor gave approximately 9.3 milliliters of peripheral blood, collected into EDTA-treated Vacutainer tubes. Ficoll-Paque density-gradient centrifugation was used to isolate PBMCs, with at least 7 million per sample. Trizol reagent was used to extract total RNA from PBMCs, with at least 5.5 micrograms per sample. Naive CD45RAhigh/CD27high T cell percentages were measured by flow cytometry on a PBMC aliquot from every donor.

Sequenced: blood. This sequence uses TRBV29-1 and TRBJ2-7; no D gene is confidently identified. The receptor comes from an elderly man in good health. The nucleotide sequence is TGCAGCGTTGTGCGGCAGCCCGGTGAGAGGTACGAGCAGTACTTC. Translated, this is CSVVRQPGERYEQYF.